This T cell receptor (beta chain) stems from a study of blood T cell repertoires in COVID-19. Sequencing was performed with immunoSEQ multiplex PCR; in TCRdb, only in-frame clones are kept and a portion is missing. The table has a few hundred thousand clones, under 90% seen once. Germline CDR1 is SNHLY and CDR2 is FYNNEI. The V end was cut by 8 bases, the J end by 0 bases, with 14 bases between. This CDR3 is built from 15 residues. The sequencing sample was made of peripheral blood. The chain uses TRBV2 and TRBJ2-1; the D is unclear. The origin of this receptor is a woman aged 18-35 years with acute or convalescent COVID-19. The CDR3 loop reads CASVYGGNSYNEQFF. The CDR3 DNA is TGTGCCAGCGTATACGGCGGAAACTCCTACAATGAGCAGTTCTTC.